Below are 32 T cell receptor beta chains sequenced from a single sample in a study of blood T cell repertoires in COVID-19. Using immunoSEQ multiplex PCR, the repertoire was profiled, and TCRdb retains in-frame clones only, with some absent. The table has some 220,000 clones, over 75% seen once. Sequencing was carried out using peripheral blood. These receptors were taken from a woman in her 70s with COVID-19, enrolled during active disease.

V gene TRBV5-8 combines with J gene TRBJ1-6; TRBD1 agrees at 7 bases. Germline V CDR1 and CDR2: SGHTS, YDEGEE. The CDR3 has 17 residues. V trimming: 2 bases; J trimming: 3 bases; junction bases outside the gene matches: 8. CDR3 sequence reads: CASSFRTGLLYNSPLHF. CDR3 coding DNA: TGTGCCAGCAGCTTTCGGACAGGACTTCTCTATAATTCACCCCTCCACTTT.

The chain employs TRBV9 and TRBJ2-1, with 7 nucleotides matching TRBD2. The germline CDR1 and CDR2 sequences are SGDLS and YYNGEE. The CDR3 spans 17 residues. J lost 2 bases, V lost 0 bases, and 8 bases had no gene match. The CDR3 region has the DNA TGTGCCAGCAGCGTAGGGGTCCTAGCGGAAGCCTACAATGAGCAGTTCTTC. It is translated as CASSVGVLAEAYNEQFF.

V gene TRBV9 combines with J gene TRBJ1-2; 7 bases fit TRBD1. The CDR3 spans 13 residues. The V gene's germline CDR1 is SGDLS and CDR2 YYNGEE. V lost 3 bases, J lost 5 bases, and 4 bases stayed unmatched. CDR3 residues: CASSEGAGYGYTF. The CDR3 nucleotides are TGTGCCAGCAGCGAGGGGGCAGGTTATGGCTACACCTTC.

This chain uses TRBV4-3 with TRBJ1-5, with D unresolved. CDR3 size: 13 residues. V dropped 0 bases and J dropped 9 bases, with 9 bases sitting between them. Germline CDR1 is LGHNA and CDR2 is YSLEER. The CDR3, as DNA: TGCGCCAGCAGCCAAGATCTAGGTAGGCCCCAGCATTTT. Residues: CASSQDLGRPQHF.

This clone was detected only a few times. The chain recombines TRBV6-2 or TRBV6-3 with TRBJ2-5; TRBD2 is a possible D gene (5 bases). The CDR3 loop spans 12 amino acids. CDR1 is MNHEY and CDR2 is SVGEGT in the germline V gene. Trimming pared 6 bases from V and 5 bases from J, leaving 10 bases between. CDR3 residues: CASSRLAETQYF. DNA for the CDR3: TGTGCCAGCAGCCGCCTAGCTGAGACCCAGTACTTC.

The chain joins TRBV7-2 to TRBJ2-1; D might be TRBD2 (5 bases). The CDR3 length is 17 residues. The V and J ends lost 1 base and 7 bases respectively, with 20 bases between them. Germline V gene lookup returns CDR1 SGHTA and CDR2 FQGNSA. As DNA, the CDR3 is TGTGCCAGCAGCTTAGGGGTTTCAGTAGTTCGGGGAAATGAGCAGTTCTTC. Translation: CASSLGVSVVRGNEQFF.

The rearrangement joins TRBV10-2 to TRBJ1-6, with D tentatively TRBD1 (5 bases). The V gene lost 0 bases and the J gene lost 5 bases, with 11 bases spanning the gap. This CDR3 spans 16 amino acids. CDR1 is WSHSY and CDR2 is SAAADI in the germline V gene. This CDR3 is CASSESGGGDNSPLHF. CDR3 nucleotides: TGCGCCAGCAGTGAGTCCGGGGGGGGAGATAATTCACCCCTCCACTTT.

The J gene is TRBJ2-3, the V gene TRBV7-3; TRBD2 matches at 12 bases. Per the germline V gene, CDR1 is SGHTA and CDR2 is FQGTGA. The trim removed 2 bases at V and 4 bases at J, leaving 7 bases unmatched. The CDR3 sequence is 17 residues long. The CDR3 is CASSLSASGGESDTQYF. In nucleotides, the CDR3 is TGTGCCAGCAGCTTATCCGCTAGCGGGGGGGAATCAGATACGCAGTATTTT.

This clone has a handful of counts. This rearrangement joins TRBV14 to TRBJ1-4; D gene uncertain. Trimming shortened V by 2 bases and J by 3 bases, and 10 bases separated the two germline ends. Germline CDR1 is SGHDN and CDR2 is FVKESK. CDR3 length: 15 amino acids. CDR3 sequence reads: CASSQNRAANEKLFF. CDR3 coding DNA: TGTGCCAGCAGCCAAAACAGAGCGGCTAATGAAAAACTGTTTTTT.

This clone was recorded a few times. The chain is built from TRBV4-3 and TRBJ1-1; the D gene is possibly TRBD1 (6 bases). Trimming removed 0 bases at V and 0 bases at J, with 11 bases between. Germline CDR1 reads LGHNA; CDR2 reads YSLEER. The CDR3 contains 16 residues. DNA for the CDR3: TGCGCCAGCAGCCAAGATCGGGGACACTTGAACACTGAAGCTTTCTTT. Its protein product is CASSQDRGHLNTEAFF.

This rearrangement joins TRBV25-1 to TRBJ2-3; D is uncertain. Trimming took off 4 bases at V and 1 base at J, with 6 bases between the two ends. Germline-derived CDR1 and CDR2 are MGHDK and SYGVNS. The CDR3 is made up of 13 amino acids. Written as DNA, the CDR3 is TGTGCCAGCAGTGTTAGTGGCACAGATACGCAGTATTTT. Its protein is CASSVSGTDTQYF.

As DNA, the CDR3 is TGTGCCAGCAGCCAGGCCGCCGGGACAGGGGAACAGCCCCAGCATTTT. Amino acid sequence: CASSQAAGTGEQPQHF. The V call is TRBV4-2, the J call TRBJ1-5, with 10 positions matching TRBD1. Germline trimming cut 3 bases from V and 7 bases from J; bases unmatched to any gene: 9. Germline V CDR1 and CDR2: LGHNA, YNFKEQ. CDR3 length: 16 residues.

This clone has a single count. This chain links TRBV7-3 with TRBJ2-7; 7 bases map to TRBD1. The CDR3 has 14 residues. V dropped 5 bases and J dropped 3; count of bases not matched to a gene: 7. Germline CDR1 reads SGHTA; CDR2 reads FQGTGA. The CDR3 is CASSPAGTDYEQYF. In DNA, the CDR3 is TGTGCCAGCAGCCCAGCCGGGACAGACTACGAGCAGTACTTC. The full variable domain, rest sourced from reference TRBV7-3 and TRBJ2-7, is GAGVSQTPSNKVTEKGKYVELRCDPISGHTALYWYRQSLGQGPEFLIYFQGTGAADDSGLPNDRFFAVRPEGSVSTLKIQRTERGDSAVYLCASSPAGTDYEQYFGPGTRLTVT.

The chain links TRBV7-2 to TRBJ2-2; D gene unclear. This CDR3 region has 14 residues. Germline loops: CDR1 SGHTA, CDR2 FQGNSA. V lost 6 bases and J 8 bases, leaving 16 bases between the germline ends. CDR3 residues: CASRRQLRIGELFF. CDR3 DNA sequence: TGTGCCAGCAGGCGTCAACTACGAATTGGGGAGCTGTTTTTT.

V usage is TRBV11-3 and J usage is TRBJ1-2; D is possibly TRBD1 (5 bases). Per the germline V gene, CDR1 is SGHNT and CDR2 is YENEEA. Trimming removed 4 bases from V and 5 bases from J, with 11 bases in between. The CDR3 runs to 13 residues. The CDR3 here is CASSYGAGYGYTF. The CDR3 region has the DNA TGTGCCAGCAGCTATGGGGCTGGATATGGCTACACCTTC.

The rearrangement joins TRBV7-2 to TRBJ2-5, with TRBD2 identical over 11 bases. Per germline, CDR1 SGHTA and CDR2 FQGNSA. CDR3 length equals 15 residues. Germline trimming cut 6 bases from V and 9 bases from J; bases unmatched to any gene: 12. The CDR3 reads CASRLTSGGSGAQYF. CDR3 sequence (DNA): TGTGCCAGCAGACTTACTAGCGGGGGCTCGGGGGCCCAGTACTTC.

The CDR3 loop is CASSRLGQGLTGELFF. CDR3 DNA sequence: TGTGCCAGCAGTCGACTGGGACAGGGGTTGACCGGGGAGCTGTTTTTT. The chain is built from TRBV27 and TRBJ2-2, with 10 bases lining up with TRBD1. The trim removed 5 bases at V and 5 bases at J, leaving 8 bases unmatched. This CDR3 spans 16 amino acids. In germline, CDR1 is MNHEY, CDR2 SMNVEV (reference sequence).

The J gene is TRBJ1-2, the V gene TRBV27; 7 bases are shared with TRBD1. Germline CDR1 is MNHEY and CDR2 is SMNVEV (reference sequence). V was pared by 4 bases and J by 8 bases, with 22 bases of the junction left unmatched. The CDR3 spans 18 residues. CDR3 nucleotides: TGTGCCAGCAGTTCTATATCGAAAGATTTAACAGGGGTGGTCGGCTACACCTTC. Its protein is CASSSISKDLTGVVGYTF.

The chain is built from TRBV6-2 or TRBV6-3 and TRBJ2-2; TRBD2 agrees at 8 bases. The CDR3 consists of 16 residues. The ends lost 2 bases at V and 0 bases at J; junction bases unmatched: 2. Germline-derived CDR1 and CDR2 are MNHEY and SVGEGT. Here the CDR3 DNA reads TGTGCCAGCAGTTACGGCGGGGGGCCGAACACCGGGGAGCTGTTTTTT. Its protein is CASSYGGGPNTGELFF.

Only one count was recorded for this clone. V gene TRBV19 combines with J gene TRBJ2-7; D is possibly TRBD2 (5 bases). The CDR3 length is 15 residues. CDR1 is LNHDA and CDR2 is SQIVND in the germline V gene (reference sequence). V shed 6 bases and J shed 4 bases, with 19 bases lying between them. CDR3 sequence reads: CASSEGSLGSYEQYF. The CDR3 region has the DNA TGTGCCAGTAGCGAGGGTAGTCTCGGGTCATACGAGCAGTACTTC.

The rearrangement links TRBV2 to TRBJ1-5; 7 bases match TRBD1. CDR1 SNHLY and CDR2 FYNNEI come from the germline V gene. Trimming at V came to 6 bases and at J to 0 bases, leaving 2 bases not matched to a gene. This CDR3 comprises 14 residues. CDR3 in amino acids: CASSGTVSNQPQHF. For the CDR3, the DNA is TGTGCCAGCAGCGGGACAGTTAGCAATCAGCCCCAGCATTTT.

The chain is built from TRBV25-1 and TRBJ1-1, with D possibly being TRBD1 (6 bases). Germline values: CDR1 MGHDK, CDR2 SYGVNS. The V and J ends lost 5 bases and 3 bases respectively, with 13 bases between them. There are 14 residues in the CDR3. This CDR3 is CASSRSGGHTEAFF. CDR3 nucleotides: TGTGCCAGCAGTCGATCCGGGGGGCACACTGAAGCTTTCTTT.

The chain employs TRBV9 and TRBJ1-2; TRBD1 matches 9 bases. The CDR3 is 15 amino acids. V lost 6 bases to trimming and J lost 2 bases; unmatched junction nucleotides: 8. Germline V gene lookup returns CDR1 SGDLS and CDR2 YYNGEE. DNA for the CDR3: TGTGCCAGCAAACCGGGACAGGGACTAAACTATGGCTACACCTTC. As protein: CASKPGQGLNYGYTF.

V and J are TRBV24-1 and TRBJ1-2; TRBD1 might be the D (6 bases). Germline lookup yields CDR1 KGHDR and CDR2 SFDVKD. The CDR3 contains 12 residues. Between the trimmed V and J ends, which lost 9 bases and 3 bases, there was a span of 10 bases. CDR3 bases: TGTGCCACCCGCGGGGGCGACTATGGCTACACCTTC. Translation: CATRGGDYGYTF.

As DNA, the CDR3 is TGCGCCAGCAGTTTCAGGGCGGACACTGAAGCTTTCTTT. It encodes CASSFRADTEAFF. The rearrangement links TRBV5-1 to TRBJ1-1, with D possibly TRBD1 on 5 matching bases. Germline CDR1 SGHRS, CDR2 YFSETQ. V was shortened by 5 bases and J by 3 bases, with 11 bases between the two germline ends. This CDR3 comprises 13 residues. Full variable domain (missing parts from reference TRBV5-1 and TRBJ1-1): KAGVTQTPRYLIKTRGQQVTLSCSPISGHRSVSWYQQTPGQGLQFLFEYFSETQRNKGNFPGRFSGRQFSNSRSEMNVSTLELGDSALYLCASSFRADTEAFFGQGTRLTVV.

V is TRBV27 and J is TRBJ2-5, with D perhaps TRBD1 (5 bases). This CDR3 contains 13 residues. V was pared by 5 bases and J by 2 bases, with 9 bases between. Germline V gives CDR1 MNHEY, CDR2 SMNVEV (reference sequence). CDR3 in DNA: TGTGCCAGCAGTGCAGGGTGGCAAGAGACCCAGTACTTC. Translating it yields CASSAGWQETQYF.

V usage is TRBV5-4 and J usage is TRBJ2-7; TRBD2 matches 11 bases. Germline V CDR1 and CDR2: SGHNT, YYREEE (reference sequence). The CDR3 runs 15 residues. J gave up 5 bases and V 2 bases, and 6 bases lay outside the gene matches. The CDR3 here is CASSLIAGGPHEQYF. The CDR3 DNA follows: TGTGCCAGCAGCTTAATAGCGGGAGGGCCCCACGAGCAGTACTTC.

This sequence joins TRBV4-2 and TRBJ1-5; D is unresolved. Looked up from germline, CDR1 is LGHNA and CDR2 is YNFKEQ. This CDR3 spans 15 amino acids. V dropped 4 bases and J dropped 1 base, with 11 bases sitting between them. In DNA, the CDR3 is TGTGCCAGCAGCCTTTCAGCCAGGAGCAATCAGCCCCAGCATTTT. Its protein product is CASSLSARSNQPQHF.

This chain uses TRBV2 with TRBJ1-6; the D is unclear. This CDR3 comprises 16 residues. Germline V gene sequence: CDR1 SNHLY, CDR2 FYNNEI. Trimming removed 6 bases from V and 0 bases from J, with 12 bases in between. The CDR3 region is CASRGGLSSYNSPLHF. The CDR3 DNA is TGTGCCAGCAGGGGAGGCCTGAGCTCCTATAATTCACCCCTCCACTTT.

The chain carries TRBV2 and TRBJ1-6; weak D call: TRBD1 (5 bases). Germline CDR1 SNHLY, CDR2 FYNNEI. The CDR3 consists of 14 residues. V was clipped by 1 base and J by 10 bases, with 11 bases between them. CDR3 sequence: CASSEGRVGSPLHF. The CDR3, as DNA: TGTGCCAGCAGTGAAGGCAGGGTAGGATCACCCCTCCACTTT.

The gene calls are TRBV7-9 and TRBJ1-3, with 8 nucleotides matching TRBD1. V shed 5 bases and J 2 bases; nucleotides not matched to a gene: 8. The CDR3 consists of 16 residues. Germline V CDR1 and CDR2: SEHNR, FQNEAQ (reference sequence). This CDR3 reads CASSPRDRPPGNTIYF. In DNA form, the CDR3 reads TGTGCCAGCAGCCCCCGGGACAGGCCCCCTGGAAACACCATATATTTT.

V gene TRBV7-2 combines with J gene TRBJ2-5, with 12 positions matching TRBD2. V lost 4 bases, J lost 11 bases, and 8 bases stayed unmatched. The CDR3 has 14 amino acids. The germline gives CDR1 SGHTA, CDR2 FQGNSA. CDR3 sequence (DNA): TGTGCCAGCAGCTCTCTAGCGGGGGGGGCCCGGCAGTACTTC. Amino acid sequence: CASSSLAGGARQYF.